This entry lists 6 T cell receptor beta chains sequenced from one sample in a study of graft-versus-host responses after intestinal transplantation. Using immunoSEQ multiplex PCR, the repertoire was profiled, and TCRdb retains in-frame clones only, with some absent. This sample has about 47,000 clones, with approximately 92% found just once. This specimen consisted of PBMCs, obtained around 27 months after a first intestinal transplant, on the day of a second. Receptors were obtained from a human patient who received an intestinal transplant, so some T cells may come from the graft donor.

This clone was seen just once. The J gene is TRBJ1-4, the V gene TRBV30; 7 bases agree with TRBD1. Trimming removed 0 bases from V and 7 bases from J; junction bases left unmatched: 8. The CDR3 is made up of 15 amino acids. CDR1 is GTSNPN and CDR2 is SVGIG in the germline V gene (reference sequence). The CDR3 is CAWSVYKGTVEKLFF. The CDR3 DNA sequence: TGTGCCTGGAGTGTATATAAAGGGACAGTTGAAAAACTGTTTTTT.

V is TRBV9 and J is TRBJ2-7; D may match TRBD1 or TRBD2 (5 bases each). V lost 0 bases, J lost 7 bases, and 11 bases lay in between. The CDR3 contains 13 residues. CDR1 SGDLS and CDR2 YYNGEE come from the germline V gene. CDR3 nucleotides: TGTGCCAGCAGCGTAGGGGGGAGTGGAGAGCAGTACTTC. Translating it yields CASSVGGSGEQYF.

The rearrangement uses TRBV5-1 and TRBJ1-1, with no clear D. Trimming took off 0 bases at V and 0 bases at J, with 6 bases between the two ends. The CDR3 loop spans 14 amino acids. Germline V gene sequence: CDR1 SGHRS, CDR2 YFSETQ. CDR3 nucleotide sequence: TGCGCCAGCAGCTTGGAAGGCGTGAACACTGAAGCTTTCTTT. It specifies CASSLEGVNTEAFF.

The V call is TRBV19, the J call TRBJ2-7; D is unresolved. Germline V lookup: CDR1 LNHDA, CDR2 SQIVND (reference sequence). This CDR3 spans 9 amino acids. Trimming pared 7 bases from V and 5 bases from J, leaving 3 bases between. CDR3 region: CASTHEQYF. The CDR3 DNA sequence: TGTGCCAGTACCCACGAGCAGTACTTC.

The V and J genes are TRBV19 and TRBJ1-1; D call uncertain. The germline V gene encodes CDR1 LNHDA and CDR2 SQIVND (reference sequence). The ends were cut back, 6 bases at V and 8 bases at J, with 13 bases in the middle. The CDR3 covers 12 residues. The CDR3 coding sequence is TGTGCCAGTAGCGACGGAACCAGGGAAGCTTTCTTT. As protein: CASSDGTREAFF.

As for this clone: The junction and the germline gene differ at one end; a read error may be behind it. The chain recombines TRBV7-7 with TRBJ2-1, with D maybe TRBD2 (6 bases). Germline values: CDR1 SSHAT, CDR2 FNYEAQ (reference sequence). The CDR3 contains 13 residues. The CDR3 is CASSLREYNEQFF. CDR3 in DNA: TGTGCTAGCAGCCTCCGGGAGTACAATGAGCAGTTCTTC.